The T cell receptor (beta chain) under discussion was sequenced for a study of T cells after yellow fever vaccination. Germline CDR1 and CDR2: SGHRS and YFSETQ. CDR3 length: 15 residues. Trimming took off 2 bases at V and 1 base at J, with 9 bases between the two ends. 5'RACE template switching added a universal primer site and UMIs to TCR cDNA. TCRdb processed the 5' RACE reads anew with MiXCR; each CDR3 protein has one entry. The sample includes 300,000 to 350,000 distinct CDR3 sequences, around a tenth of them seen just once. The TCR sequence derives from a man aged 18 to 30 who received the YFV17D yellow fever vaccine. The sequencing used CD4+ T cells sorted from PBMCs, collected 45 days after the yellow fever booster vaccination. This chain uses TRBV5-1 with TRBJ2-2; D call uncertain. CDR3 loop: CASSFQFVNTGELFF. The CDR3 DNA is TGCGCCAGCAGCTTCCAGTTTGTGAACACCGGGGAGCTGTTTTTT.